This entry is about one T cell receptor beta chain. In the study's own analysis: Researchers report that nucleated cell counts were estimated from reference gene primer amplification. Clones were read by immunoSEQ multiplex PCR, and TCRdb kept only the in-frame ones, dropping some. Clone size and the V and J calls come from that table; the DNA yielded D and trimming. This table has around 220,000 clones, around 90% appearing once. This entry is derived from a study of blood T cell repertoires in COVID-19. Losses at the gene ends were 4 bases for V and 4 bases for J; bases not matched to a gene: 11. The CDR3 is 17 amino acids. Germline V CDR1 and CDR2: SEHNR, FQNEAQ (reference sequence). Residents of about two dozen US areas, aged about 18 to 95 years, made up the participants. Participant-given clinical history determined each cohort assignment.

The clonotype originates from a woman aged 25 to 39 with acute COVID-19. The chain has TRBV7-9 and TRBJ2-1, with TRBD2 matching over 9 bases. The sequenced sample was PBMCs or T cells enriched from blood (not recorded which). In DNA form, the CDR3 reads TGTGCCAGCAGCTCCCGCCCGACTAGCGGAGTTTACAATGAGCAGTTCTTC. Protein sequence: CASSSRPTSGVYNEQFF.